This TCR beta chain was profiled in a study of OX40 agonist ivuxolimab in advanced cancers. Study at large: Ivuxolimab, which patients received intravenously every 2 weeks, was dosed at 0.01 to 10 mg/kg. Males comprised approximately 84% of the group, whose mean age was 60 years (range 23 to 79). Study outcomes and limitations: Certain nonresponders additionally had low normalized T-cell clonal expansion.

As to this clone: The antigen is not known.

The CDR3 spans 13 residues. From germline, CDR1 is SGHNT and CDR2 YYREEE (reference sequence). V was shortened by 4 bases and J by 4 bases, with 11 bases between the two germline ends. Only in-frame clones appear in the TCRdb table, and some are missing; sequencing was by immunoSEQ multiplex PCR. The table records around 64,000 clones, 80% of them present only once. V is TRBV5-4 and J is TRBJ2-5; D may be TRBD1 (5 bases). The sample was CD4+ or CD8+ T cells sorted from blood, taken in a trial of the OX40 agonist ivuxolimab. This TCR came from an adult with an advanced solid tumor such as melanoma, head and neck, liver or kidney cancer. The CDR3 nucleotides are TGTGCCAGCAGCCGAGCAGGGCGAGAGACCCAGTACTTC. This gives the protein CASSRAGRETQYF.